The table lists the clone carrying this TCR beta chain with a count of one. Participants had their cohort set by participant-reported clinical history. Original methodology: Reference gene primer amplification in the assay estimated nucleated cell counts. The table came from immunoSEQ multiplex PCR; TCRdb's copy has only in-frame clones and leaves some out. V and J calls and clone size come straight from that table; D and trimming were deduced from the DNA. This table holds fewer than 250,000 clones, about 85% found once. This sample was taken from a study of blood T cell repertoires in COVID-19. The CDR3 is 17 residues long. Looked up from germline, CDR1 is LNHNV and CDR2 is YYDKDF (reference sequence). Trimming shortened V by 6 bases and J by 10 bases, and 27 bases separated the two germline ends.

The gene calls are TRBV15 and TRBJ1-4; D is possibly TRBD1 (6 bases). Specimen: PBMCs or T cells enriched from blood (not recorded which). This receptor was identified in a man aged 25 to 40 who had recovered from COVID-19. In nucleotides, the CDR3 is TGTGCCACCAGTGCCGGGTTAGGAAGGGGGGGAGAAGCAAAACTGTTTTTT. Translating it yields CATSAGLGRGGEAKLFF.